This record looks at one TCR beta chain sequence and its context. There is no known antigen for this receptor. Mismatch with germline at one junction end may stem from a read error. The sample originates from a study of regulatory T cells in long-lasting Graves disease (dated by TCRdb to the early 2020s). Concerning the study at large: Newly diagnosed Graves' disease patients had taken antithyroid drugs for less than 3 months. Persistent Graves' disease patients were compared with newly diagnosed Graves' disease patients by peripheral blood TCR sequencing and RNA sequencing. The study took place in China and was registered as a clinical trial. TCR sequencing covered 13 persistent and roughly 20 newly diagnosed Graves' disease patients, around 35 samples in total. On the study overall, not on this receptor specifically: The small sample size was acknowledged by the authors as a limitation that may reduce accuracy. Patients with persistent disease shared more public clonotypes (around 2,500) than newly diagnosed patients did (more than 900). Because the primary lesion, thyroid tissue, could not be accessed, the study looked at peripheral blood alone. Persistent disease showed preferential use of TRBV28, TRBJ1-2 and TRBJ2-5, whereas newly diagnosed disease favored TRBV20-1 and TRBJ2-1. Lower TCR Shannon entropy and fewer highly expanded clones were observed in persistent Graves' disease patients than in newly diagnosed patients, which suggested clonal expansion. Only the TCR beta chain was sequenced and analyzed.

Libraries were prepared through multiplex PCR. Data came from an Illumina HiSeq 4000. TCR beta libraries were built with iRepertoire HTBI primers and Arm-PCR amplification of CDR3 regions. PCR products were gel purified before sequencing. The published analysis was carried out like this. Across samples, 60 to 70 TRBV and over 11 TRBJ segments were identified and used for gene usage analysis of CDR3 amino acid clonotypes. COPE and FqMerger were used to merge filtered high-quality paired reads into contigs. Contigs were aligned with BLAST to IMGT TRBV, TRBD and TRBJ reference genes, and CDR3 was defined per IMGT. Any clonotype with a frequency above 0.1% was classified as a highly expanded clone. Shannon entropy served as the measure of repertoire diversity, while the Gini coefficient captured V-J evenness. A clonotype was considered public if more than one individual shared it. The public reads were run again by TCRdb, first through fastp at Q25 and then through MiXCR, and only productive beta chains were kept. Each CDR3 protein gets just one entry, which takes the most common genes and DNA from the rows behind it. These V and J calls rely on TCRdb rather than the paper's analysis. The sample profile shows about 370,000 distinct CDR3 sequences; roughly a sixth of them were found once. Around a fifth of the sample goes to the ten largest clones.

The CDR3 has 14 amino acids, counting the end cysteine and phenylalanine. Only the CDR3 region is kept as DNA, spanning 42 bases read in frame from base 1. CDR1 is given as DFQATT and CDR2 as SNEGSKA, both from the germline V gene (reference sequence). Taken with the paper, the label for time point translates to: newly diagnosed GD, antithyroid drugs for less than 3 months. For both TCR sequencing and RNA sequencing, RNA was extracted from PBMCs in TRIzol. The diagnosis of Graves' disease followed American Thyroid Association guidelines. The patients came from an endocrinology department in Xi'an, China. From each patient, 7.5 to 10 milliliters of peripheral blood was collected into an EDTA anticoagulant tube. PBMCs were isolated by Ficoll Paque Plus density gradient separation without further T cell sorting. An Agilent 2100 Bioanalyzer and agarose gel were used to assess RNA quality, and a NanoDrop 2000 was used to measure RNA concentration.

The clonotype comes from a female donor with Graves disease. The chain uses TRBV20-1 and TRBJ2-1; D gene: possibly TRBD2, on 5 matching bases. This material consisted of peripheral blood mononuclear cells (PBMCs), taken at new diagnosis, from a patient treated with antithyroid drugs. The CDR3 corresponds to CSTRPLRSYNEQFF. The DNA is TGCAGTACTAGACCCCTCCGCTCCTACAATGAGCAGTTCTTC.